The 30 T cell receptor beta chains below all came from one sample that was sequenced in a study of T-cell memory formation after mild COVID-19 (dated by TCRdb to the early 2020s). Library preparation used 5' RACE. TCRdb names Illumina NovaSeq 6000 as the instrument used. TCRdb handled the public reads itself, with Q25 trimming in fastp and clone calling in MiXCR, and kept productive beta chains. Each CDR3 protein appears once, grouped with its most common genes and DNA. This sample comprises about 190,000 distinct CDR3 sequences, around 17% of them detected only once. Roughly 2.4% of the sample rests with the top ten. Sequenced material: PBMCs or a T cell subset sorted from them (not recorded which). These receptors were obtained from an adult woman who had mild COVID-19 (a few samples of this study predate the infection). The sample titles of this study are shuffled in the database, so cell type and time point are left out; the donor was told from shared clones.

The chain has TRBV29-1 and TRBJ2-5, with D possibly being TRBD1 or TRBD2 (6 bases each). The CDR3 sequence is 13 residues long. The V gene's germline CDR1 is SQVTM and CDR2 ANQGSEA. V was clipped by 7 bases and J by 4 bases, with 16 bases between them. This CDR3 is CSEIRLGGETQYF. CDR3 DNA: TGCAGCGAGATAAGACTAGGGGGAGAGACCCAGTACTTC.

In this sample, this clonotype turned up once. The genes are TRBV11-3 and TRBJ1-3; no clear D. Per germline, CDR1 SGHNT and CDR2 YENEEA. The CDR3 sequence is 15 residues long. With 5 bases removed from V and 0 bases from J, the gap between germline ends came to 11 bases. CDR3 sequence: CASSPTPTSGNTIYF. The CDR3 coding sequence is TGTGCCAGCAGCCCGACACCGACCTCTGGAAACACCATATATTTT.

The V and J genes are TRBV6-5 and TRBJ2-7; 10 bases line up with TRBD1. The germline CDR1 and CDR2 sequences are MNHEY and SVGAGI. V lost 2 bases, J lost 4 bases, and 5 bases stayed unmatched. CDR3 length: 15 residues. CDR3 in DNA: TGTGCCAGCAGTTACCGGGACAGGGGAGGTTACGAGCAGTACTTC. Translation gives CASSYRDRGGYEQYF.

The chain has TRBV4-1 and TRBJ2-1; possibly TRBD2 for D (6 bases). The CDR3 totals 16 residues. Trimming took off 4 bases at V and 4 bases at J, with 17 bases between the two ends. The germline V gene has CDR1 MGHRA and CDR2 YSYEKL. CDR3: CASSRPTSSEYNEQFF. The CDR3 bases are TGCGCCAGCAGCCGCCCTACTAGCTCAGAATACAATGAGCAGTTCTTC.

Here the CDR3 DNA reads TGTGCTAGTGGTTTGGGGGCTAGCTCTTCGGAGACCCAGTACTTC. Protein sequence: CASGLGASSSETQYF. This chain connects TRBV12-5 to TRBJ2-5; TRBD2 is a possible D gene (5 bases). CDR1 LGHNT and CDR2 FRNRAP come from the germline V gene. V gave up 1 base and J gave up 5 bases, with 14 bases separating them. CDR3 length: 15 residues.

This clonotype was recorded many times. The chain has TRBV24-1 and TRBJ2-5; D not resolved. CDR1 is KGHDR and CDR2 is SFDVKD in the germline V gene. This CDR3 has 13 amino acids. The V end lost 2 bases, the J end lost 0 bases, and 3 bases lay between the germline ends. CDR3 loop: CATSDSNQETQYF. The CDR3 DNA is TGTGCCACCAGTGATTCCAACCAAGAGACCCAGTACTTC.

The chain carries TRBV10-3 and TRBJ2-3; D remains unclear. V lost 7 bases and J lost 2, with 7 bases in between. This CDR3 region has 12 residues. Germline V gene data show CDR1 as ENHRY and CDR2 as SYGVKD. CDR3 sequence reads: CAIKGNTDTQYF. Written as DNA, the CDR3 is TGTGCCATCAAGGGAAACACAGATACGCAGTATTTT.

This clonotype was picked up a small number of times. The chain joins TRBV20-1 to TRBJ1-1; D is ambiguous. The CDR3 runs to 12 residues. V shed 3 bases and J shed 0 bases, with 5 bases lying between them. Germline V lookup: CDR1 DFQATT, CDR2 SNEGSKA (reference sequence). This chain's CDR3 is CSASNMNTEAFF. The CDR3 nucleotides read TGCAGTGCTAGTAACATGAACACTGAAGCTTTCTTT.

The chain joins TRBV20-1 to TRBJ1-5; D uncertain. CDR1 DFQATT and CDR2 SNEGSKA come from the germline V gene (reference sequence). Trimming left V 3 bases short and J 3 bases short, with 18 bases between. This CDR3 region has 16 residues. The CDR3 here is CSASPSWLNANQPQHF. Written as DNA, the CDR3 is TGCAGTGCTAGCCCGAGTTGGTTGAACGCCAATCAGCCCCAGCATTTT.

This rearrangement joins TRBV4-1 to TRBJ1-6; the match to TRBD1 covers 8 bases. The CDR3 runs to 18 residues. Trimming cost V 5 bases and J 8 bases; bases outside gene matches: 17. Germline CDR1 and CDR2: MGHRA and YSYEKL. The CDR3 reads CASSKQDLIGTGHSPLHF. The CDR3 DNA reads TGCGCCAGCAGCAAACAAGATCTGATAGGGACAGGCCATTCACCCCTCCACTTT.

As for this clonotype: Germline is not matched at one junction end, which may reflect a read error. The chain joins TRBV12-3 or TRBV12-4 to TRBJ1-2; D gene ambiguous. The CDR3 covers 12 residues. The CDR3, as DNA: TGTGCCAGCAGCCCTGCTCGGGGTGGCCACACCTTC. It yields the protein CASSPARGGHTF.

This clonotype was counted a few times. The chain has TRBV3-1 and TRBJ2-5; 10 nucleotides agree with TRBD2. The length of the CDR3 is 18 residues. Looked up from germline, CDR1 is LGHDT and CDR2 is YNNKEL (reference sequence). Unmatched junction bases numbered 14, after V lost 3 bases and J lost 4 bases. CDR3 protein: CASSQVDRGRLAGETQYF. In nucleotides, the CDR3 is TGTGCCAGCAGCCAGGTCGACAGGGGCCGACTAGCGGGAGAGACCCAGTACTTC.

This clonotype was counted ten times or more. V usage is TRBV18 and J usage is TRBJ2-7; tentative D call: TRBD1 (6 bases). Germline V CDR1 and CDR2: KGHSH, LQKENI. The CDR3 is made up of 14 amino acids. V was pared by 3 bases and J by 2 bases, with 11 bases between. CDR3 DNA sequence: TGTGCCAGCTCACCGGGACACCAAACCTACGAGCAGTACTTC. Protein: CASSPGHQTYEQYF.

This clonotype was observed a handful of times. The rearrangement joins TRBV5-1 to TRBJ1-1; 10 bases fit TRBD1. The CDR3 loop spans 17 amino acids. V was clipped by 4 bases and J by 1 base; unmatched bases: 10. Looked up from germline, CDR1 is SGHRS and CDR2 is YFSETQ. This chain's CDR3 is CASSMGQGNRPNTEAFF. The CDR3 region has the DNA TGCGCCAGCAGCATGGGACAGGGGAATCGTCCGAACACTGAAGCTTTCTTT. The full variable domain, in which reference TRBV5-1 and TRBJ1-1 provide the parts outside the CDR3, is KAGVTQTPRYLIKTRGQQVTLSCSPISGHRSVSWYQQTPGQGLQFLFEYFSETQRNKGNFPGRFSGRQFSNSRSEMNVSTLELGDSALYLCASSMGQGNRPNTEAFFGQGTRLTVV.

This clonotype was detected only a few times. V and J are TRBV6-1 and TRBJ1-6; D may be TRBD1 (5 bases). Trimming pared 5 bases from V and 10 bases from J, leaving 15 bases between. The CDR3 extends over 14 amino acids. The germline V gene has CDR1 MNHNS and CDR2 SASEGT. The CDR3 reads CASSPRDGGSPLHF. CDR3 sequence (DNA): TGTGCCAGCAGTCCTCGGGACGGTGGGTCACCCCTCCACTTT.

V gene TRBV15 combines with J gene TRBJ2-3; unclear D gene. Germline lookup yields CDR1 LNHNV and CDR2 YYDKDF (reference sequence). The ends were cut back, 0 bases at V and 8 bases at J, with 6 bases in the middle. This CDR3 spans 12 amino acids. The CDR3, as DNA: TGTGCCACCAGCAGAGAGGGATCTACGCAGTATTTT. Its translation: CATSREGSTQYF.

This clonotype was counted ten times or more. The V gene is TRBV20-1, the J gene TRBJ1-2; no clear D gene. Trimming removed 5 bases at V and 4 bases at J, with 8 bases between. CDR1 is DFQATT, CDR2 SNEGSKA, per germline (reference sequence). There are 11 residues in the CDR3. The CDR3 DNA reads TGCAGTGCTCAGAGCCTCTATGGCTACACCTTC. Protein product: CSAQSLYGYTF.

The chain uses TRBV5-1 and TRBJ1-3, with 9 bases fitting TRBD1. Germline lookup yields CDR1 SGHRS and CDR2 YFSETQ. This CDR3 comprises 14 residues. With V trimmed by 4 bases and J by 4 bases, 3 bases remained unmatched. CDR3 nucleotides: TGCGCCAGCAGCCGTGGGACAGGGGGAAACACCATATATTTT. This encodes CASSRGTGGNTIYF.

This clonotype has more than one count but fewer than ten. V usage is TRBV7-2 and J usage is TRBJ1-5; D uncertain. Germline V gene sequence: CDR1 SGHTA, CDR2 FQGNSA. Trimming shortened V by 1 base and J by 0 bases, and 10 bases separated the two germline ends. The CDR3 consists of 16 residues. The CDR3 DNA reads TGTGCCAGCAGCTTAGAGGGAAAGGGTAGCAATCAGCCCCAGCATTTT. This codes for CASSLEGKGSNQPQHF.

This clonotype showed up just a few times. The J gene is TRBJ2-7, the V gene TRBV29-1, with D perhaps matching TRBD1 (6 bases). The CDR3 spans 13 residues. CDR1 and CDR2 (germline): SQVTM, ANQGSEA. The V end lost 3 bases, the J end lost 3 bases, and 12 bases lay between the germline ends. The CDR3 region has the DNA TGCAGCGTTGACCCCGGACAGAACTACGAGCAGTACTTC. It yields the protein CSVDPGQNYEQYF.

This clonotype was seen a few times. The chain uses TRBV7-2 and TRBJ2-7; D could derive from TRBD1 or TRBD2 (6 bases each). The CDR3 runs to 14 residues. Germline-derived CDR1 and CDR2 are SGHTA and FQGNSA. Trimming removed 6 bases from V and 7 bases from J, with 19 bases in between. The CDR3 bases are TGTGCCAGCAGACCGGATCGGGGGCAAGGGGAGCAGTACTTC. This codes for CASRPDRGQGEQYF.

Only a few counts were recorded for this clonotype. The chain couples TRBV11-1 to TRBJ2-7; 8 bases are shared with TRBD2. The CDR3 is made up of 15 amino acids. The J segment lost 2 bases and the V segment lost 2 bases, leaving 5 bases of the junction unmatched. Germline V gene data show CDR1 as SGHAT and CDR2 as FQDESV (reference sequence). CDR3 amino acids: CASSLPSGSPYEQYF. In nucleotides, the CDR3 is TGTGCCAGCAGCTTACCGAGCGGGAGCCCCTACGAGCAGTACTTC.

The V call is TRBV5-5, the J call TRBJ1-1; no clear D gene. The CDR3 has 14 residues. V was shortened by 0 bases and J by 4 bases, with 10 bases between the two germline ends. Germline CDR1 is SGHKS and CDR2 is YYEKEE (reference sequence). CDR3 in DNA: TGTGCCAGCAGCTTGGTTATTGGGATCACTGAAGCTTTCTTT. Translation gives CASSLVIGITEAFF. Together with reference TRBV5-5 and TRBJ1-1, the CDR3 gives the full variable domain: DAGVTQSPTHLIKTRGQQVTLRCSPISGHKSVSWYQQVLGQGPQFIFQYYEKEERGRGNFPDRFSARQFPNYSSELNVNALLLGDSALYLCASSLVIGITEAFFGQGTRLTVV.

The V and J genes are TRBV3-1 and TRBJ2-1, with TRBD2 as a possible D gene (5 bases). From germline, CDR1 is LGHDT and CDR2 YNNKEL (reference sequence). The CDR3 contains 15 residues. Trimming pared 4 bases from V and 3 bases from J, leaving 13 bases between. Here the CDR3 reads CASSRSGLVYNEQFF. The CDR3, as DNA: TGTGCCAGCAGCCGCTCCGGACTGGTCTACAATGAGCAGTTCTTC.

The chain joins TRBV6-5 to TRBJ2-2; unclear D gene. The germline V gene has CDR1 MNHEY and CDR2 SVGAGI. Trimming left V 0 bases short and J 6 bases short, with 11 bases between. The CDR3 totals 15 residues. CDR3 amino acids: CASSYSPYRSGELFF. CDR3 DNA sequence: TGTGCCAGCAGTTACTCACCTTATAGATCCGGGGAGCTGTTTTTT.

The CDR3 DNA follows: TGTGCCAGCAGCCGGCGGGGACCCCAAGAGACCCAGTACTTC. As protein: CASSRRGPQETQYF. The rearrangement uses TRBV11-2 and TRBJ2-5, with D maybe TRBD2 (6 bases). CDR1 is SGHAT and CDR2 is FQNNGV in the germline V gene. CDR3 size: 14 residues. The V end was cut by 5 bases, the J end by 1 base, with 11 bases between.

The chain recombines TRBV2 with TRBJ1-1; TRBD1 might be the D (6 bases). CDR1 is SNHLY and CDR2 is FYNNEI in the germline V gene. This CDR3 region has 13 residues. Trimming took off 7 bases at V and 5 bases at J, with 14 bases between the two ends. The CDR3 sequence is CASTTDRRTEAFF. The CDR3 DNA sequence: TGTGCCAGCACCACAGACAGGAGGACTGAAGCTTTCTTT.

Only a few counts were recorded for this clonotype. This CDR3 reads CASGRGFNYLTPAFF. The DNA for the CDR3 is TGTGCCAGCGGAAGGGGGTTTAACTACCTTACCCCGGCTTTCTTT. This chain joins TRBV12-3 or TRBV12-4 and TRBJ1-1; D perhaps matches TRBD1 (6 bases). The V gene lost 8 bases and the J gene lost 11 bases, with 27 bases spanning the gap. CDR3 length equals 15 residues.

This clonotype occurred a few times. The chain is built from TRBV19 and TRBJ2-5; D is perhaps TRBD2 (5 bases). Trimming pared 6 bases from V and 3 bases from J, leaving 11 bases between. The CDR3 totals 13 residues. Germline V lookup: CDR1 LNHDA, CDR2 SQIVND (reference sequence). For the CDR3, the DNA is TGTGCCAGTAGGCGGGTAGAGAAAGAGACCCAGTACTTC. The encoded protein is CASRRVEKETQYF.

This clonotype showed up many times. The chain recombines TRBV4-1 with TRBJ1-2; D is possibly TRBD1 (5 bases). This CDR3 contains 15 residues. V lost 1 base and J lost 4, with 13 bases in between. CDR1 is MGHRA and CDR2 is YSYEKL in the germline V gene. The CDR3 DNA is TGCGCCAGCAGCCAAGCGGTACAGGCACCCTATGGCTACACCTTC. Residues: CASSQAVQAPYGYTF.